These T cell receptor beta chains were read from a single sample in a study of blood T cell repertoires in COVID-19. TCRdb's copy holds only in-frame clones and misses some; the assay was immunoSEQ multiplex PCR. The repertoire holds about 270,000 clones, approximately 88% seen once, with more than 1.2% in the top ten. The source material was peripheral blood. These receptors were taken from a human donor with COVID-19, enrolled during active disease. The donor label of this sample is uncertain. The CDR3 runs from the conserved cysteine through the conserved F or W. Fields, in order: J gene, V gene, D gene, clone size, CDR3 DNA, CDR3 protein. The D gene is left open where the match is weak. Only some rows state a clone size, as once, few, many or a class for expanded clones.

J gene: TRBJ1-1
V gene: TRBV10-3
D gene: TRBD1
clone size: once
CDR3 DNA: TGTGCCATCAGGGGGACAGGGGCCTCTGAAGCTTTCTTT
CDR3 protein: CAIRGTGASEAFF

J gene: TRBJ2-5
V gene: TRBV5-1
D gene: NA
clone size: NA
CDR3 DNA: TGCGCCAGCAGGGAAGGGACTCAAGAGACCCAGTACTTC
CDR3 protein: CASREGTQETQYF

J gene: TRBJ1-6
V gene: TRBV28
D gene: NA
clone size: NA
CDR3 DNA: TGTGCCAGCACCGAGCGGTGGGATAATTCACCCCTCCACTTT
CDR3 protein: CASTERWDNSPLHF

J gene: TRBJ2-3
V gene: TRBV29-1
D gene: NA
clone size: once
CDR3 DNA: TGCAACATCGCACGGGTTTCAGATACGCAGTATTTT
CDR3 protein: CNIARVSDTQYF

J gene: TRBJ2-2
V gene: TRBV6-5
D gene: NA
clone size: few
CDR3 DNA: TGTGCCAGCAAACCCGCGCAGGTCACCGGGGAGCTGTTTTTT
CDR3 protein: CASKPAQVTGELFF

J gene: TRBJ2-3
V gene: TRBV6-6
D gene: TRBD2
clone size: NA
CDR3 DNA: TGTGCCACCACTCTCGGGACTAGCGACACAGATACGCAGTATTTT
CDR3 protein: CATTLGTSDTDTQYF

J gene: TRBJ1-5
V gene: TRBV7-9
D gene: NA
clone size: few
CDR3 DNA: TGTGCCAGCAGCTTAGGGCCTTATAGCAATCAGCCCCAGCATTTT
CDR3 protein: CASSLGPYSNQPQHF

J gene: TRBJ2-7
V gene: TRBV9
D gene: NA
clone size: NA
CDR3 DNA: TGTGCCAGCAGCCCGGGTCACAGGGACTACGAGCAGTACTTC
CDR3 protein: CASSPGHRDYEQYF

J gene: TRBJ2-1
V gene: TRBV19
D gene: TRBD1
clone size: NA
CDR3 DNA: TGTGCCAGTAGTGACGAGGGGGCCTCCTACAATGAGCAGTTCTTC
CDR3 protein: CASSDEGASYNEQFF

J gene: TRBJ2-7
V gene: TRBV11-2
D gene: NA
clone size: NA
CDR3 DNA: TGTGCCAGCAGCTGGGGGACGGCAGGGGCCCCCTACGAGCAGTACTTC
CDR3 protein: CASSWGTAGAPYEQYF

J gene: TRBJ2-7
V gene: TRBV28
D gene: NA
clone size: NA
CDR3 DNA: TGTGCCAGCAGTTTATCAATTCCAGGGTATAGGATCTACGAGCAGTACTTC
CDR3 protein: CASSLSIPGYRIYEQYF

J gene: TRBJ2-5
V gene: TRBV5-1
D gene: TRBD2
clone size: NA
CDR3 DNA: TGCGCCAGCAGCTTCGGGGGGTCACAAGAGACCCAGTACTTC
CDR3 protein: CASSFGGSQETQYF

J gene: TRBJ1-1
V gene: TRBV2
D gene: NA
clone size: NA
CDR3 DNA: TGTGCCAGCCATGAGGAGCTTAACACTGAAGCTTTCTTT
CDR3 protein: CASHEELNTEAFF

J gene: TRBJ2-7
V gene: TRBV28
D gene: TRBD1
clone size: NA
CDR3 DNA: TGTGCCAGCAGGCGGACAGGGGCTACCTACGAGCAGTACTTC
CDR3 protein: CASRRTGATYEQYF

J gene: TRBJ1-3
V gene: TRBV4-2
D gene: NA
clone size: NA
CDR3 DNA: TGTGCCAGCAGCCAGGCTAGCAACTCTGGAAACACCATATATTTT
CDR3 protein: CASSQASNSGNTIYF

J gene: TRBJ1-1
V gene: TRBV27
D gene: TRBD1
clone size: few
CDR3 DNA: TGTGCCAGCAGTCCACAGGGGGGTAACACTGAAGCTTTCTTT
CDR3 protein: CASSPQGGNTEAFF

J gene: TRBJ2-5
V gene: TRBV11-3
D gene: TRBD2
clone size: few
CDR3 DNA: TGTGCCAGCAGCCGCCGCGGACTAGATGAGACCCAGTACTTC
CDR3 protein: CASSRRGLDETQYF

J gene: TRBJ2-3
V gene: TRBV7-9
D gene: NA
clone size: NA
CDR3 DNA: TGTGCCAGCAGCCCTAGGGCCGACAGGCTATCGCAGTATTTT
CDR3 protein: CASSPRADRLSQYF

J gene: TRBJ1-3
V gene: TRBV11-2
D gene: NA
clone size: NA
CDR3 DNA: TGTGCCAGCAGCTTAGTCGGTGCAGGGCACTCTGGAAACACCATATATTTT
CDR3 protein: CASSLVGAGHSGNTIYF

J gene: TRBJ2-1
V gene: TRBV6-1
D gene: TRBD2
clone size: NA
CDR3 DNA: TGTGCCAGCAGTGATGAGCTAGCGGAGTACAATGAGCAGTTCTTC
CDR3 protein: CASSDELAEYNEQFF

J gene: TRBJ1-5
V gene: TRBV5-1
D gene: NA
clone size: NA
CDR3 DNA: TGCGCCAGCAGCGTGGACTCTCATAGCAATCAGCCCCAGCATTTT
CDR3 protein: CASSVDSHSNQPQHF

J gene: TRBJ1-1
V gene: TRBV11-3
D gene: NA
clone size: NA
CDR3 DNA: TGTGCCAGCAGCTTAGGCCAGGGGAACACTGAAGCTTTCTTT
CDR3 protein: CASSLGQGNTEAFF

J gene: TRBJ1-3
V gene: TRBV7-9
D gene: TRBD1
clone size: NA
CDR3 DNA: TGTGCCAGCAGCACACGGACAGGGGGAGGAAACACCATATATTTT
CDR3 protein: CASSTRTGGGNTIYF

J gene: TRBJ2-7
V gene: TRBV3-1/TRBV3-2
D gene: TRBD2
clone size: NA
CDR3 DNA: TGTGCCAGCAGCCAAGATTGGGGGACTAGCGGGCGCGAGCAGTACTTC
CDR3 protein: CASSQDWGTSGREQYF

J gene: TRBJ2-7
V gene: TRBV5-4
D gene: TRBD1
clone size: once
CDR3 DNA: TGTGCCAGCAGTCGTGTGACAGGGGCCTACGAGCAGTACTTC
CDR3 protein: CASSRVTGAYEQYF

J gene: TRBJ2-2
V gene: TRBV5-5
D gene: NA
clone size: NA
CDR3 DNA: TGTGCCAGCAGCTTCTCAGGGGACGGGGAGCTGTTTTTT
CDR3 protein: CASSFSGDGELFF

J gene: TRBJ2-5
V gene: TRBV11-3
D gene: NA
clone size: NA
CDR3 DNA: TGTGCCAGCAGCTTGGGGACGGCGGGACAAGAGACCCAGTACTTC
CDR3 protein: CASSLGTAGQETQYF

J gene: TRBJ2-1
V gene: TRBV30
D gene: TRBD2
clone size: NA
CDR3 DNA: TGTGCCTGGCTATTAGCGGGAGTAAATGAGCAGTTCTTC
CDR3 protein: CAWLLAGVNEQFF

J gene: TRBJ2-7
V gene: TRBV7-3
D gene: TRBD1
clone size: NA
CDR3 DNA: TGTGCCAGCAGCTTATCCAGGACAGGGGTCCACGAGCAGTACTTC
CDR3 protein: CASSLSRTGVHEQYF

J gene: TRBJ2-2
V gene: TRBV3-1/TRBV3-2
D gene: NA
clone size: NA
CDR3 DNA: TGTGCCAGCAGCCAAGGATACCAAGGACAGACGAACACCGGGGAGCTGTTTTTT
CDR3 protein: CASSQGYQGQTNTGELFF

J gene: TRBJ1-2
V gene: TRBV28
D gene: TRBD1
clone size: NA
CDR3 DNA: TGTGCCAGCAGCCCCGGGACAGGGGGTCCAGGCTATGGCTACACCTTC
CDR3 protein: CASSPGTGGPGYGYTF

J gene: TRBJ1-2
V gene: TRBV28
D gene: NA
clone size: NA
CDR3 DNA: TGTGCCAGCAGTTTATCAGGAAATGGCTACACCTTC
CDR3 protein: CASSLSGNGYTF

J gene: TRBJ1-6
V gene: TRBV19
D gene: NA
clone size: NA
CDR3 DNA: TGTGCCAGTACCGGACAGAACTATAATTCACCCCTCCACTTT
CDR3 protein: CASTGQNYNSPLHF

J gene: TRBJ2-1
V gene: TRBV6-4
D gene: TRBD1
clone size: NA
CDR3 DNA: TGTGCCAGCAGTGACCCCGACAGGGGACAAGAGCAGTTCTTC
CDR3 protein: CASSDPDRGQEQFF

J gene: TRBJ1-4
V gene: TRBV28
D gene: TRBD1
clone size: NA
CDR3 DNA: TGTGCCAGCACCTCGACAGGGGGTAATGAAAAACTGTTTTTT
CDR3 protein: CASTSTGGNEKLFF

J gene: TRBJ2-2
V gene: TRBV16
D gene: TRBD2
clone size: NA
CDR3 DNA: TGTGCCAGCAGCCAATCCGGGGCTAGCGGGAGCACCGGGGAGCTGTTTTTT
CDR3 protein: CASSQSGASGSTGELFF

J gene: TRBJ2-5
V gene: TRBV6-5
D gene: TRBD2
clone size: NA
CDR3 DNA: TGTGCCAGCAGTTACTCGTCTAGCGGGAGGGGTGAGACCCAGTACTTC
CDR3 protein: CASSYSSSGRGETQYF

J gene: TRBJ2-1
V gene: TRBV7-9
D gene: TRBD2
clone size: once
CDR3 DNA: TGTGCCAGCAGCTCCGGGGGGACTAGCACCAATGAGCAGTTCTTC
CDR3 protein: CASSSGGTSTNEQFF

J gene: TRBJ2-5
V gene: TRBV19
D gene: NA
clone size: few
CDR3 DNA: TGTGCCAGTAGACCGGCGGTTTTTGGCCAAGAGACCCAGTACTTC
CDR3 protein: CASRPAVFGQETQYF

J gene: TRBJ1-2
V gene: TRBV5-1
D gene: NA
clone size: NA
CDR3 DNA: TGCGCCAGCAGCTTGCAGACAGCTAACTATGGCTACACCTTC
CDR3 protein: CASSLQTANYGYTF

J gene: TRBJ2-1
V gene: TRBV6-2/TRBV6-3
D gene: TRBD2
clone size: NA
CDR3 DNA: TGTGCCAGCAGTTCGCCGGGACTAGCGGGAGGTTTTGAGCAGTTCTTC
CDR3 protein: CASSSPGLAGGFEQFF

J gene: TRBJ1-3
V gene: TRBV25-1
D gene: TRBD1
clone size: NA
CDR3 DNA: TGTGCCACCTATGACAGGGTGAACACCATATATTTT
CDR3 protein: CATYDRVNTIYF

J gene: TRBJ1-2
V gene: TRBV3-1/TRBV3-2
D gene: NA
clone size: NA
CDR3 DNA: TGTGCCAGCAGCCAAGATTCAGGACAATCGGCGGGCTACACCTTC
CDR3 protein: CASSQDSGQSAGYTF

J gene: TRBJ1-2
V gene: TRBV29-1
D gene: NA
clone size: once
CDR3 DNA: TGCAGCGTTGAAGATCCTTATGGCTACACCTTC
CDR3 protein: CSVEDPYGYTF

J gene: TRBJ1-1
V gene: TRBV7-2
D gene: NA
clone size: NA
CDR3 DNA: TGTGCCAGCAGCTTAGATCTGTCCGGGGGGGGCACTGAAGCTTTCTTT
CDR3 protein: CASSLDLSGGGTEAFF

J gene: TRBJ1-2
V gene: TRBV28
D gene: NA
clone size: NA
CDR3 DNA: TGTGCCAGCAGTTTAACCTCCTCTTCCTTAGCTAACTATGGCTACACCTTC
CDR3 protein: CASSLTSSSLANYGYTF

J gene: TRBJ2-2
V gene: TRBV11-3
D gene: TRBD2
clone size: NA
CDR3 DNA: TGTGCCAGCAGCTCGCGATCCCCGGGACTAGAAGTCGGGGAGCTGTTTTTT
CDR3 protein: CASSSRSPGLEVGELFF

J gene: TRBJ2-4
V gene: TRBV7-2
D gene: TRBD1
clone size: NA
CDR3 DNA: TGTGCCAGCGGGACAGGGGGATGGAACATTCAGTACTTC
CDR3 protein: CASGTGGWNIQYF

J gene: TRBJ2-2
V gene: TRBV24-1
D gene: TRBD2
clone size: NA
CDR3 DNA: TGTGCCACCAGTGGGGCAGCGGGAGGAACTTACACCGGGGAGCTGTTTTTT
CDR3 protein: CATSGAAGGTYTGELFF

J gene: TRBJ2-1
V gene: TRBV7-2
D gene: TRBD2
clone size: NA
CDR3 DNA: TGTGCCAGCAGCATGGGGTGGGAGGGCTACAATGAGCAGTTCTTC
CDR3 protein: CASSMGWEGYNEQFF

J gene: TRBJ2-7
V gene: TRBV9
D gene: TRBD1
clone size: NA
CDR3 DNA: TGTGCCAGCAGCGATGACAGGGATCTAGGGGAGCAGTACTTC
CDR3 protein: CASSDDRDLGEQYF

J gene: TRBJ2-4
V gene: TRBV30
D gene: TRBD1
clone size: NA
CDR3 DNA: TGTGCCTGGAGTATCCCGGACAGGGGGATTGCCAAAAACATTCAGTACTTC
CDR3 protein: CAWSIPDRGIAKNIQYF

J gene: TRBJ2-2
V gene: TRBV5-5
D gene: TRBD2
clone size: NA
CDR3 DNA: TGTGCCAGCAACCTTAAATCCGGACTAGTAGGGCTTGGGGGCGGGGAGCTGTTTTTT
CDR3 protein: CASNLKSGLVGLGGGELFF

J gene: TRBJ2-5
V gene: TRBV30
D gene: NA
clone size: NA
CDR3 DNA: TGTGCCTGGGCCCTTGTAGAAGAGACCCAGTACTTC
CDR3 protein: CAWALVEETQYF

J gene: TRBJ1-2
V gene: TRBV7-3
D gene: TRBD1
clone size: NA
CDR3 DNA: TGTGCCAGCAGTCAGGGTGACAGGGCCTTCTATGGCTACACCTTC
CDR3 protein: CASSQGDRAFYGYTF

J gene: TRBJ2-1
V gene: TRBV29-1
D gene: TRBD1
clone size: NA
CDR3 DNA: TGCAGCGGAAAAAGAACGGGACAGCTATTTTACAATGAGCAGTTCTTC
CDR3 protein: CSGKRTGQLFYNEQFF

J gene: TRBJ1-2
V gene: TRBV19
D gene: NA
clone size: few
CDR3 DNA: TGTGCCAGTAGAAGGGGGACTAACTATGGCTACACCTTC
CDR3 protein: CASRRGTNYGYTF

J gene: TRBJ2-2
V gene: TRBV27
D gene: TRBD2
clone size: NA
CDR3 DNA: TGTGCCAGCAGGAGTAGCGGGATTAACACCGGGGAGCTGTTTTTT
CDR3 protein: CASRSSGINTGELFF

J gene: TRBJ2-7
V gene: TRBV29-1
D gene: TRBD1
clone size: NA
CDR3 DNA: TGCAGCGTTGCCCGAGGAGGACAGGGAGAGCAGTACTTC
CDR3 protein: CSVARGGQGEQYF

J gene: TRBJ1-1
V gene: TRBV28
D gene: NA
clone size: NA
CDR3 DNA: TGTGCCAGCATAGTTAAGATAGACACTGAAGCTTTCTTT
CDR3 protein: CASIVKIDTEAFF